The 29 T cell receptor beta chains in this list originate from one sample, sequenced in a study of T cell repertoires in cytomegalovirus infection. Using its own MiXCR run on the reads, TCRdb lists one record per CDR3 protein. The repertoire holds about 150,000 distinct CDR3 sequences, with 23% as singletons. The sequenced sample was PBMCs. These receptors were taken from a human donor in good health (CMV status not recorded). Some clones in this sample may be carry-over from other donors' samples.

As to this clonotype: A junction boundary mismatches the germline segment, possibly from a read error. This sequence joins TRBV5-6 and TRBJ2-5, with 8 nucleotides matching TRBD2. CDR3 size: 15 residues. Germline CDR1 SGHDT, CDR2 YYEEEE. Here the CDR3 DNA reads TGTGCCAGCACCTTGTTTGCGGGAGGACAAGAGACCCAGTACTTC. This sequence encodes CASTLFAGGQETQYF.

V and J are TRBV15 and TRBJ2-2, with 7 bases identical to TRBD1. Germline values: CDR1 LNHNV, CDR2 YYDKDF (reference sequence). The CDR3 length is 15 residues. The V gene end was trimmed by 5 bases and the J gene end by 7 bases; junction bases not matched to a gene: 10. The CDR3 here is CATSLRQGESGELFF. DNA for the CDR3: TGTGCCACCAGCCTTCGACAGGGAGAGAGCGGGGAGCTGTTTTTT.

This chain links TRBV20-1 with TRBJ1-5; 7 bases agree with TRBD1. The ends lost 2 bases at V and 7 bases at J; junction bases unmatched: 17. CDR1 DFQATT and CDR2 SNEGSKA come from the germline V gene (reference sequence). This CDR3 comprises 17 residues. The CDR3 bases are TGCAGTGCTAGACAGATGGGCGGCATGACAGGGAACCAGCCCCAGCATTTT. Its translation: CSARQMGGMTGNQPQHF.

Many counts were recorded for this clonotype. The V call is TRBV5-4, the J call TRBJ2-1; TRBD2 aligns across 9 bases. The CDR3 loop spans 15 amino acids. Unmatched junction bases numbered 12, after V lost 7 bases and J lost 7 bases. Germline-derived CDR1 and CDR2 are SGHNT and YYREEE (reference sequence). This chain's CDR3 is CASSLWGGLANEQFF. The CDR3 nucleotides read TGTGCCAGCTCCCTGTGGGGGGGACTAGCAAATGAGCAGTTCTTC.

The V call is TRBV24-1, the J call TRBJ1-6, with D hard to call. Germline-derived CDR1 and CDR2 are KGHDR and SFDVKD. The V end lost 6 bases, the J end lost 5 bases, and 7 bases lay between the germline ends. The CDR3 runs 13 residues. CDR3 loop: CATSREDNSPLHF. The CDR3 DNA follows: TGTGCCACCAGTCGAGAAGATAATTCACCCCTCCACTTT.

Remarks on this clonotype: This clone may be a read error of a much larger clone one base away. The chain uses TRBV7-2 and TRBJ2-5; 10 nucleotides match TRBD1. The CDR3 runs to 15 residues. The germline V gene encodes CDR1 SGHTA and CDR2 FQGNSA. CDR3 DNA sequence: TGTGTCAGCAGCAGGGACAGGGGTGGGCAAGAGACCCAGTACTTC. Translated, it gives CVSSRDRGGQETQYF. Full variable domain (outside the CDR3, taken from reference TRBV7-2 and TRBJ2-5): GAGVSQSPSNKVTEKGKDVELRCDPISGHTALYWYRQSLGQGLEFLIYFQGNSAPDKSGLPSDRFSAERTGGSVSTLTIQRTQQEDSAVYLCVSSRDRGGQETQYFGPGTRLLVL.

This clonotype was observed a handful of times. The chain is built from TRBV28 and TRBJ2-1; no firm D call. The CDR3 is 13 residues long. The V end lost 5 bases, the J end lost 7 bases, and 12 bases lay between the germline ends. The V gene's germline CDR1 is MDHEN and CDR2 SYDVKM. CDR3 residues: CASSGPLTNEQFF. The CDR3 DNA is TGTGCCAGCAGTGGCCCCCTCACTAATGAGCAGTTCTTC.

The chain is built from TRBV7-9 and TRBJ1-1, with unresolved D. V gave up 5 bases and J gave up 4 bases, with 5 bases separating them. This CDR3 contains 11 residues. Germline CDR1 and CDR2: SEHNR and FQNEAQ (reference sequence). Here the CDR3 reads CASSLLTEAFF. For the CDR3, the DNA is TGTGCCAGCAGCCTACTCACTGAAGCTTTCTTT. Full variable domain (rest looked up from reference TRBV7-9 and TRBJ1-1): DTGVSQNPRHKITKRGQNVTFRCDPISEHNRLYWYRQTLGQGPEFLTYFQNEAQLEKSRLLSDRFSAERPKGSFSTLEIQRTEQGDSAMYLCASSLLTEAFFGQGTRLTVV.

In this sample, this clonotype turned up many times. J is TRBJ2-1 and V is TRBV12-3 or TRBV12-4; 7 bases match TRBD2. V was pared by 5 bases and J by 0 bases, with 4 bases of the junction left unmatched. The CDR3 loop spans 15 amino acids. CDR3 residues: CASSAGGSSYNEQFF. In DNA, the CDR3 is TGTGCCAGCAGTGCCGGCGGGAGCTCCTACAATGAGCAGTTCTTC.

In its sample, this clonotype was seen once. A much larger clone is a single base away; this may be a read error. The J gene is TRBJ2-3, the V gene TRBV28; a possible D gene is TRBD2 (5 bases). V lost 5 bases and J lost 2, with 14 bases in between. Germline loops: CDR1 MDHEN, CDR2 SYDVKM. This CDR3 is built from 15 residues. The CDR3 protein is CASSPLPGSTDTQYF. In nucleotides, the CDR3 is TGTGCCAGCAGTCCGTTACCGGGATCCACAGATACGCAGTATTTT.

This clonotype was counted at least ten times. The CDR3 bases are TGTGCCAGCAGCTTAAGGCGGGCAGGGTTCTACGAGCAGTACTTC. The encoded protein is CASSLRRAGFYEQYF. The V call is TRBV7-2, the J call TRBJ2-7; D could derive from TRBD1 or TRBD2 (5 bases each). The CDR3 has 15 amino acids. The germline V gene encodes CDR1 SGHTA and CDR2 FQGNSA. V was pared by 2 bases and J by 3 bases, with 14 bases between. Together with reference TRBV7-2 and TRBJ2-7, the CDR3 gives the full variable domain: GAGVSQSPSNKVTEKGKDVELRCDPISGHTALYWYRQSLGQGLEFLIYFQGNSAPDKSGLPSDRFSAERTGGSVSTLTIQRTQQEDSAVYLCASSLRRAGFYEQYFGPGTRLTVT.

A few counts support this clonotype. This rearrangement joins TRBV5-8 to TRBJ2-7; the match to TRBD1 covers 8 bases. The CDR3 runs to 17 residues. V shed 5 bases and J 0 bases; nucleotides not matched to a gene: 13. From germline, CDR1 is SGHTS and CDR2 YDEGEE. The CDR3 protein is CASRSGTGKDFSYEQYF. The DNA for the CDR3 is TGTGCCAGCAGATCCGGGACAGGAAAGGACTTCTCCTACGAGCAGTACTTC.

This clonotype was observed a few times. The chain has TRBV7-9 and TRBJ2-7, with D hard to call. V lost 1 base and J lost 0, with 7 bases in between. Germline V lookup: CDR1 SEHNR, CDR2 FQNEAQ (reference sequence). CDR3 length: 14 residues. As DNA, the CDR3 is TGTGCCAGCAGCTTAGAGCTGAACTCCTACGAGCAGTACTTC. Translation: CASSLELNSYEQYF.

The CDR3 region is CASSQVQGINEQFF. In DNA form, the CDR3 reads TGTGCCAGCAGCCAAGTTCAGGGTATCAATGAGCAGTTCTTC. This chain connects TRBV14 to TRBJ2-1, with D tentatively TRBD1 (5 bases). The CDR3 has 14 amino acids. V was pared by 1 base and J by 6 bases, with 10 bases between. In germline, CDR1 is SGHDN, CDR2 FVKESK.

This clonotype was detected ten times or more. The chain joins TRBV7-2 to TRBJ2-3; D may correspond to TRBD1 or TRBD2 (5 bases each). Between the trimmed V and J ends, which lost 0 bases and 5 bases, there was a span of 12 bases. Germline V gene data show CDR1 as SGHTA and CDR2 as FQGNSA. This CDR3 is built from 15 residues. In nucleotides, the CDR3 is TGTGCCAGCAGCTTAGCGGGGGTAGGAATAGATACGCAGTATTTT. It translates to CASSLAGVGIDTQYF.

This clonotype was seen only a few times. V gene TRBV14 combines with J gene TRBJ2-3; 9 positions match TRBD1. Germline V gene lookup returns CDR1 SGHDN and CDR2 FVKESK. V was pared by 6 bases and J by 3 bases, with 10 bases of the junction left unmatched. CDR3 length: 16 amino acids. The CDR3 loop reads CASSPQGALETDTQYF. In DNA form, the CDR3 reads TGTGCCAGCAGTCCACAGGGGGCTTTAGAGACAGATACGCAGTATTTT.

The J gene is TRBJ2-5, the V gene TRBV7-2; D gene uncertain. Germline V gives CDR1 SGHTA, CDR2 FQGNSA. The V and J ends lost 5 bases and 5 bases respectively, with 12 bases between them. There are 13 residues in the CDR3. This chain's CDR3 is CASSPHKGETQYF. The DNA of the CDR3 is TGTGCCAGCAGCCCCCATAAGGGCGAGACCCAGTACTTC.

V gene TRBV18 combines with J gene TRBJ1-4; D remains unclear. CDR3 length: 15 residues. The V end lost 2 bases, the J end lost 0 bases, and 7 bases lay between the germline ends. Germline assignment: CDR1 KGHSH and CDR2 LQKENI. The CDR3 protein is CASSPGLTTNEKLFF. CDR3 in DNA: TGTGCCAGCTCACCAGGTCTAACAACTAATGAAAAACTGTTTTTT.

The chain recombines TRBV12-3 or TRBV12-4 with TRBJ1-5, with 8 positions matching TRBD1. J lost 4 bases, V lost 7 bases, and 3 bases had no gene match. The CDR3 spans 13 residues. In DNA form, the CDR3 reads TGTGCCAGCACCAGGACAGGGAATCAGCCCCAGCATTTT. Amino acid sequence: CASTRTGNQPQHF.

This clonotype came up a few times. The CDR3, as DNA: TGTGCCAGCAGTTTCCCAACAGGGAACAATCAGCCCCAGCATTTT. Translation: CASSFPTGNNQPQHF. The J gene is TRBJ1-5, the V gene TRBV12-3 or TRBV12-4, with D possibly matching TRBD1 (6 bases). Trimming pared 3 bases from V and 3 bases from J, leaving 12 bases between. CDR3 length equals 15 residues.

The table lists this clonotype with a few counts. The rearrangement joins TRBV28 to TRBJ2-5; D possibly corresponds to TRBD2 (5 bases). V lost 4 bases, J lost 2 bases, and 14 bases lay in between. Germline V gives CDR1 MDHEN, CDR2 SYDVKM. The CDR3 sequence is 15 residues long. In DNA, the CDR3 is TGTGCCAGCAGTTCTCCCAAGTGGGAGCAAGAGACCCAGTACTTC. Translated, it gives CASSSPKWEQETQYF.

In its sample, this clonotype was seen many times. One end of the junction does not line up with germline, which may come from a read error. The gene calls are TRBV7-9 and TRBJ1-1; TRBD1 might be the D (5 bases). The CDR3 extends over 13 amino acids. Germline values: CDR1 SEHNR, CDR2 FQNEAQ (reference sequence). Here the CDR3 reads CASSLGEPTEAFF. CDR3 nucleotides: TGTGCGAGCAGCTTAGGGGAGCCCACTGAAGCTTTCTTT.

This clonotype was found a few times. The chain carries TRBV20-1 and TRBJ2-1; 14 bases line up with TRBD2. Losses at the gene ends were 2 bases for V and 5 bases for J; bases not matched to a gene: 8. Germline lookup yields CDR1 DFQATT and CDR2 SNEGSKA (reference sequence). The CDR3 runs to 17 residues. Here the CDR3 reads CSARSGLAGDPNNEQFF. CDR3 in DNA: TGCAGTGCTAGATCGGGACTAGCGGGGGACCCTAACAATGAGCAGTTCTTC.

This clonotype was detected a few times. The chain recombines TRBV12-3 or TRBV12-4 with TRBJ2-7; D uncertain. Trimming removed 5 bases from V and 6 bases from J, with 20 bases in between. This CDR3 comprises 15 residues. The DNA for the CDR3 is TGTGCCAGCAGTGTTTCAGGCCACCCCACGTCCGAGCAGTACTTC. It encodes CASSVSGHPTSEQYF.

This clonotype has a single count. The CDR3 sequence: CASSYATGELFF. The DNA of the CDR3 is TGTGCCAGCAGTTACGCCACCGGGGAGCTGTTTTTT. V gene TRBV6-5 combines with J gene TRBJ2-2; D call uncertain. Per the germline V gene, CDR1 is MNHEY and CDR2 is SVGAGI. The CDR3 is made up of 12 amino acids. Deletions cut 2 bases from V and 4 bases from J, with 2 bases between.

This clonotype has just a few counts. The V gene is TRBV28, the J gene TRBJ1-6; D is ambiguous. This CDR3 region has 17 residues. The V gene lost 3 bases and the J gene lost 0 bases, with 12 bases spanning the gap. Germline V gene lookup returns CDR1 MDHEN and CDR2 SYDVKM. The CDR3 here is CASSLGGASSYNSPLHF. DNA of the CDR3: TGTGCCAGCAGTTTGGGAGGAGCTAGCTCCTATAATTCACCCCTCCACTTT. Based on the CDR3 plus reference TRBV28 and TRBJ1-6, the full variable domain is DVKVTQSSRYLVKRTGEKVFLECVQDMDHENMFWYRQDPGLGLRLIYFSYDVKMKEKGDIPEGYSVSREKKERFSLILESASTNQTSMYLCASSLGGASSYNSPLHFGNGTRLTVT.

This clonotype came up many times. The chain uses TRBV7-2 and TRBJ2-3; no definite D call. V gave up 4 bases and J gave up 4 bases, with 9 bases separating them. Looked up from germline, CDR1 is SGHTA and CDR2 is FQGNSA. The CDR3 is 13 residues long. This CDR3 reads CASSSPWADTQYF. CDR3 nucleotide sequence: TGTGCCAGCAGCTCCCCGTGGGCAGATACGCAGTATTTT.

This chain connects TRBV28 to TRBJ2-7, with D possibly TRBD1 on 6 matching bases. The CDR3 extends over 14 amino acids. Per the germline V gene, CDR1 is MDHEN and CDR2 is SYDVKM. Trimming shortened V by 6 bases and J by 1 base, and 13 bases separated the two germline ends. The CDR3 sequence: CASSLRGTSYEQYF. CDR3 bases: TGTGCCAGCAGCCTCAGGGGAACTTCCTACGAGCAGTACTTC.

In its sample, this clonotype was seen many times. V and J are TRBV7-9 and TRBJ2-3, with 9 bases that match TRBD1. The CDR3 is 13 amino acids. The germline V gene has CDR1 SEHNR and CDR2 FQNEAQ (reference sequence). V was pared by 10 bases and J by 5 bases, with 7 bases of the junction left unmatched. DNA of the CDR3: TGTGCCATCCGGGACAGGGAGTTAGATACGCAGTATTTT. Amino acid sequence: CAIRDRELDTQYF.